The 31 T cell receptor beta chains reported below all come from one sample, sequenced in a study of response to subunit inactivated influenza vaccine. TCRdb used MiXCR to reprocess the RT-PCR reads, holding one entry per CDR3 protein. This repertoire shows 150,000 to 200,000 distinct CDR3 sequences, about 12% found once; its top ten account for about 29%. The sample was also linked to a second study, of T cells expressing NK-cell markers. That work adds: UMI-tagged 5'RACE template switching yielded the TCR beta cDNA.

The starting material was CD8+ T cells sorted from PBMCs, obtained 12 days after vaccination. The receptors were gathered from a man in his fifties or sixties who received an inactivated influenza vaccine.

The J gene is TRBJ2-1, the V gene TRBV10-1; D is possibly TRBD2 (6 bases). Trimming removed 5 bases from V and 8 bases from J, with 16 bases in between. Germline V gene data show CDR1 as WNHNN and CDR2 as SYGVQD (reference sequence). The CDR3 extends over 14 amino acids. The chain's CDR3 is CASSTSRNDHEQFF. CDR3 bases: TGCGCCAGCAGTACTAGCAGGAACGACCATGAGCAGTTCTTC.

This clonotype was recorded at least ten times. The gene calls are TRBV7-2 and TRBJ2-7; possibly TRBD2 for D (5 bases). The CDR3 is 14 amino acids. Trimming left V 3 bases short and J 4 bases short, with 13 bases between. Germline lookup yields CDR1 SGHTA and CDR2 FQGNSA. The CDR3 loop is CASSFFTRPYEQYF. CDR3 DNA: TGTGCCAGCAGCTTTTTTACTAGGCCATACGAGCAGTACTTC.

With regard to this clonotype: One junction end does not reproduce the germline sequence, and a read error may be involved. The chain employs TRBV2 and TRBJ2-1, with 11 nucleotides matching TRBD2. The CDR3 contains 17 residues. CDR1 SNHLY and CDR2 FYNNEI come from the germline V gene. The CDR3 nucleotides are TGTGCCAGCAGTGAATGGACTAGCGGGTTCTCCTACAATGAGCAGGTCTTC. This encodes CASSEWTSGFSYNEQVF.

This clonotype was observed a few times. The rearrangement uses TRBV7-6 and TRBJ2-7, with unresolved D. Germline values: CDR1 SGHVS, CDR2 FNYEAQ. V dropped 3 bases and J dropped 6 bases, with 15 bases sitting between them. The CDR3 consists of 14 residues. The CDR3 is CASSFYETFGEQYF. In nucleotides, the CDR3 is TGTGCCAGCAGCTTTTATGAAACGTTTGGCGAGCAGTACTTC.

This clonotype was picked up a small number of times. The V and J genes are TRBV6-2 or TRBV6-3 and TRBJ2-5; D is uncertain. Germline V lookup: CDR1 MNHEY, CDR2 SVGEGT. CDR3 length equals 15 residues. Trimming pared 0 bases from V and 0 bases from J, leaving 8 bases between. The CDR3 DNA sequence: TGTGCCAGCAGTTACTCGATGGGGTACCAAGAGACCCAGTACTTC. This codes for CASSYSMGYQETQYF.

The chain carries TRBV20-1 and TRBJ2-5; a possible D gene is TRBD2 (6 bases). The CDR3 runs to 14 residues. V was trimmed by 4 bases and J by 2 bases, leaving 14 bases between them. The germline CDR1 and CDR2 sequences are DFQATT and SNEGSKA (reference sequence). CDR3 DNA sequence: TGCAGTGCTAAAGGAGGGGAACATCAAGAGACCCAGTACTTC. This encodes CSAKGGEHQETQYF.

Ten or more counts support this clonotype. The V call is TRBV12-3 or TRBV12-4, the J call TRBJ2-5; 7 nucleotides match TRBD2. The V segment lost 1 base and the J segment 7 bases; nucleotides outside the gene matches: 6. The CDR3 spans 14 residues. CDR3: CASSLGTSGLTQYF. CDR3 sequence (DNA): TGTGCCAGCAGTTTAGGGACTAGTGGGTTGACCCAGTACTTC.

This clonotype was picked up a small number of times. The gene calls are TRBV4-2 and TRBJ1-2; D call uncertain. Per germline, CDR1 LGHNA and CDR2 YNFKEQ. Trimming took 0 bases from V and 8 from J, leaving 10 bases between them. The CDR3 is 13 residues long. CDR3 coding DNA: TGTGCCAGCAGCCAAGACGGTCTCCGGGGCTACACCTTC. Residues: CASSQDGLRGYTF.

The rearrangement uses TRBV27 and TRBJ2-7, with 11 bases aligning to TRBD1. This CDR3 has 14 amino acids. The germline V gene has CDR1 MNHEY and CDR2 SMNVEV (reference sequence). V was pared by 4 bases and J by 3 bases, with 2 bases of the junction left unmatched. CDR3 sequence: CASSWGQGGYEQYF. In nucleotides, the CDR3 is TGTGCCAGCAGTTGGGGACAGGGGGGCTACGAGCAGTACTTC.

The J gene is TRBJ2-7, the V gene TRBV12-3 or TRBV12-4, with D hard to call. The CDR3 has 14 residues. V was pared by 0 bases and J by 3 bases, with 9 bases between. The CDR3 coding sequence is TGTGCCAGCAGTTTAGCAGTGGGCCACTACGAGCAGTACTTC. It specifies CASSLAVGHYEQYF.

This clonotype occurred a few times. The chain carries TRBV7-9 and TRBJ2-5; weak D call: TRBD2 (5 bases). This CDR3 has 11 amino acids. V was cut by 6 bases and J by 5 bases, with 7 bases left in between. Germline V gene data show CDR1 as SEHNR and CDR2 as FQNEAQ (reference sequence). The CDR3, as DNA: TGTGCCAGCAGAACTAGGGAGACCCAGTACTTC. Residues: CASRTRETQYF. Full variable domain (outside the CDR3, taken from reference TRBV7-9 and TRBJ2-5): DTGVSQNPRHKITKRGQNVTFRCDPISEHNRLYWYRQTLGQGPEFLTYFQNEAQLEKSRLLSDRFSAERPKGSFSTLEIQRTEQGDSAMYLCASRTRETQYFGPGTRLLVL.

The table lists this clonotype with many counts. This chain uses TRBV28 with TRBJ2-1; possibly TRBD1 for D (6 bases). CDR3 length equals 11 residues. Trimming took off 10 bases at V and 7 bases at J, with 11 bases between the two ends. Germline V gene sequence: CDR1 MDHEN, CDR2 SYDVKM. The CDR3 spells CATDSLNEQFF. DNA for the CDR3: TGTGCCACGGACAGCCTGAATGAGCAGTTCTTC.

Remarks on this clonotype: The junction differs from germline at one of its ends, possibly a read error. The chain uses TRBV7-7 and TRBJ2-7; TRBD1 matches 10 bases. This CDR3 has 15 residues. CDR1 and CDR2 (germline): SSHAT, FNYEAQ (reference sequence). CDR3 DNA: TGTGCTAGCAGCTTAGGGACAGGGGATGCCTACGAGCAGTACTTC. Translating it yields CASSLGTGDAYEQYF.

This clonotype was seen repeatedly, ten times or more. The chain links TRBV15 to TRBJ2-3; no reliable D call. This CDR3 region has 13 residues. Germline CDR1 and CDR2: LNHNV and YYDKDF (reference sequence). Trimming cost V 5 bases and J 4 bases, with 10 bases left between them. CDR3 sequence reads: CATSSRPADTQYF. In nucleotides, the CDR3 is TGTGCCACCAGCTCGCGGCCTGCAGATACGCAGTATTTT.

The genes are TRBV14 and TRBJ2-7, with 7 bases that match TRBD1. The CDR3 length is 15 residues. Germline V lookup: CDR1 SGHDN, CDR2 FVKESK. J gave up 2 bases and V 3 bases, and 7 bases lay outside the gene matches. The DNA for the CDR3 is TGTGCCAGCAGCCAGGGGACCGGGACAGCCTACGAGCAGTACTTC. This codes for CASSQGTGTAYEQYF.

This clonotype is deemed medium-sized. This sequence joins TRBV7-9 and TRBJ1-5; 7 bases align to TRBD1. This CDR3 spans 15 amino acids. With 5 bases clipped from V and 1 base from J, the junction kept 5 bases outside the gene matches. The germline V gene has CDR1 SEHNR and CDR2 FQNEAQ (reference sequence). The CDR3 loop is CASSAGRGSNQPQHF. As DNA, the CDR3 is TGTGCCAGCAGCGCAGGCAGGGGGAGCAATCAGCCCCAGCATTTT.

This clonotype has more than one count but fewer than ten. The V call is TRBV7-8, the J call TRBJ1-2, with D possibly TRBD1 on 5 matching bases. V was cut by 5 bases and J by 4 bases, with 14 bases left in between. The CDR3 covers 14 residues. Germline CDR1 reads SGHVS; CDR2 reads FQNEAQ. CDR3 in amino acids: CASSPDTGPYGYTF. The CDR3 region has the DNA TGTGCCAGCAGCCCAGATACGGGGCCCTATGGCTACACCTTC.

V gene TRBV19 combines with J gene TRBJ1-1; D uncertain. The CDR3 sequence is 13 residues long. The V gene's germline CDR1 is LNHDA and CDR2 SQIVND (reference sequence). Trimming removed 3 bases from V and 0 bases from J, with 5 bases in between. CDR3: CASSIQVNTEAFF. The CDR3 nucleotides read TGTGCCAGTAGTATTCAGGTGAACACTGAAGCTTTCTTT.

The table lists this clonotype with many counts. The CDR3 loop reads CASSLLGLGFETQYF. The CDR3 DNA reads TGTGCCAGCAGTTTGTTGGGACTAGGATTTGAGACGCAGTATTTT. The chain recombines TRBV12-3 or TRBV12-4 with TRBJ2-3; 8 nucleotides align to TRBD2. V shed 3 bases, J shed 9 bases, and the junction held 11 bases outside the gene matches. This CDR3 is 15 amino acids long.

This chain uses TRBV6-2 or TRBV6-3 with TRBJ1-5, with 8 bases identical to TRBD1. The V and J ends lost 5 bases and 5 bases, in that order; junction bases with no gene match: 2. Germline CDR1 reads MNHEY; CDR2 reads SVGEGT. CDR3 length: 13 residues. The CDR3 bases are TGTGCCAGCAGTACAGGGGGTCATCAGCCCCAGCATTTT. Its protein is CASSTGGHQPQHF.

This clonotype was observed many times. The V and J genes are TRBV27 and TRBJ2-1; weak D call: TRBD2 (6 bases). V dropped 4 bases and J dropped 3 bases, with 13 bases sitting between them. This CDR3 comprises 15 residues. CDR1 is MNHEY and CDR2 is SMNVEV in the germline V gene (reference sequence). The chain's CDR3 is CASSSLPGLYNEQFF. The CDR3 DNA sequence: TGTGCCAGCAGTTCTCTCCCGGGACTCTACAATGAGCAGTTCTTC.

V usage is TRBV15 and J usage is TRBJ2-1; 8 bases fit TRBD2. Germline lookup yields CDR1 LNHNV and CDR2 YYDKDF (reference sequence). The ends lost 8 bases at V and 7 bases at J; junction bases unmatched: 10. The CDR3 sequence is 14 residues long. The CDR3 here is CATGSGGLRNEQFF. The CDR3 DNA follows: TGTGCCACCGGGAGCGGGGGCCTGAGGAATGAGCAGTTCTTC.

The chain couples TRBV29-1 to TRBJ2-5; D gene unclear. V dropped 3 bases and J dropped 5 bases, with 4 bases sitting between them. Looked up from germline, CDR1 is SQVTM and CDR2 is ANQGSEA. The CDR3 length is 10 residues. CDR3: CSVEWETQYF. CDR3 DNA sequence: TGCAGCGTTGAGTGGGAGACCCAGTACTTC.

This clonotype was detected a few times. V gene TRBV15 combines with J gene TRBJ2-5; D may be TRBD2 (6 bases). Germline V CDR1 and CDR2: LNHNV, YYDKDF (reference sequence). The V and J ends lost 3 bases and 3 bases respectively, with 14 bases between them. The CDR3 has 15 amino acids. The CDR3 region has the DNA TGTGCCACCAGCAGCGGGGGACGGACGAAAGAGACCCAGTACTTC. Translated: CATSSGGRTKETQYF.

DNA of the CDR3: TGTGCCAGCAAGGGCCCTAGCGGATTGCAGTTCTTC. This gives the protein CASKGPSGLQFF. The rearrangement joins TRBV9 to TRBJ2-1; 7 nucleotides line up with TRBD2. J gave up 12 bases and V 6 bases, and 9 bases lay outside the gene matches. Germline values: CDR1 SGDLS, CDR2 YYNGEE. The CDR3 has 12 residues.

The chain joins TRBV12-3 or TRBV12-4 to TRBJ1-1; no clear D. CDR3 length: 15 residues. V was cut by 5 bases and J by 4 bases, with 17 bases left in between. CDR3 in DNA: TGTGCCAGCAGTCCCATAGAAGGATGGAGCACTGAAGCTTTCTTT. It specifies CASSPIEGWSTEAFF.

The J gene is TRBJ2-1, the V gene TRBV9; 9 bases fit TRBD1. The CDR3 sequence is 17 residues long. Looked up from germline, CDR1 is SGDLS and CDR2 is YYNGEE. The V gene end was trimmed by 3 bases and the J gene end by 1 base; junction bases not matched to a gene: 8. The CDR3 nucleotides are TGTGCCAGCAGCGCCACAGGGGGCGCAAGTTCCTACAATGAGCAGTTCTTC. This sequence encodes CASSATGGASSYNEQFF.

The V gene is TRBV9, the J gene TRBJ2-2; 8 bases are shared with TRBD2. CDR3 length: 17 amino acids. Germline V CDR1 and CDR2: SGDLS, YYNGEE. The ends lost 2 bases at V and 1 base at J; junction bases unmatched: 7. The CDR3 spells CASSVSRSGGNTGELFF. In DNA form, the CDR3 reads TGTGCCAGCAGCGTCTCAAGAAGCGGGGGGAACACCGGGGAGCTGTTTTTT.

This rearrangement joins TRBV9 to TRBJ1-5, with D maybe TRBD1 (6 bases). This CDR3 has 16 residues. CDR1 SGDLS and CDR2 YYNGEE come from the germline V gene. The V end lost 0 bases, the J end lost 2 bases, and 12 bases lay between the germline ends. CDR3 residues: CASSVGSGGGNQPQHF. The DNA of the CDR3 is TGTGCCAGCAGCGTAGGTTCCGGGGGCGGCAATCAGCCCCAGCATTTT.

The gene calls are TRBV11-2 and TRBJ2-3; 14 positions agree with TRBD2. Germline V gene sequence: CDR1 SGHAT, CDR2 FQNNGV. The CDR3 is made up of 19 amino acids. J gave up 1 base and V 1 base, and 7 bases lay outside the gene matches. CDR3 residues: CASSLGPGLAGDRTDTQYF. Written as DNA, the CDR3 is TGTGCCAGCAGCTTAGGACCGGGACTAGCGGGAGATCGCACAGATACGCAGTATTTT. Supplemented by reference TRBV11-2 and TRBJ2-3, the full variable domain reads EAGVAQSPRYKIIEKRQSVAFWCNPISGHATLYWYQQILGQGPKLLIQFQNNGVVDDSQLPKDRFSAERLKGVDSTLKIQPAKLEDSAVYLCASSLGPGLAGDRTDTQYFGPGTRLTVL.

This clonotype came up a few times. CDR3 nucleotides: TGTGCCAGCAGCAAAGTTCCAGGGGGTGGTAGCGGGGCCCTAAGGCCCGCCTACGAGCAGTACTTC. Translated: CASSKVPGGGSGALRPAYEQYF. The chain is built from TRBV21-1 and TRBJ2-7; the table names TRBD1, a call not compared with the DNA. TRBV21-1 is termed a pseudogene. There are 22 residues in the CDR3.